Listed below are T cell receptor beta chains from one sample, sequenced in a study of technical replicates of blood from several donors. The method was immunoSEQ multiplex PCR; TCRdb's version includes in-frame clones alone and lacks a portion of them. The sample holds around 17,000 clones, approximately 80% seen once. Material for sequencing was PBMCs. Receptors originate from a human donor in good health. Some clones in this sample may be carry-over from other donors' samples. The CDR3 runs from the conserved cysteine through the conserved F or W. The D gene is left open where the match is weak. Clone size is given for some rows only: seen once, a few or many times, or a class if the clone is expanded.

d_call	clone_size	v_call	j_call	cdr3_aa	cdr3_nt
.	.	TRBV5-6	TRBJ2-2	CASSSGLWSPGELFF	TGTGCCAGCAGCTCGGGTCTTTGGAGTCCCGGGGAGCTGTTTTTT
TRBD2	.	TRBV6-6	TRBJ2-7	CASSYAGDWSYEQYF	TGTGCCAGCAGTTACGCGGGGGATTGGTCCTACGAGCAGTACTTC
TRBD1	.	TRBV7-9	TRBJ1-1	CASSLGGAGGATEAFF	TGTGCCAGCAGCTTAGGGGGGGCAGGGGGCGCAACTGAAGCTTTCTTT
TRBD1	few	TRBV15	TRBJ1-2	CATSWTGVGYGYTF	TGTGCCACCAGCTGGACAGGGGTGGGCTATGGCTACACCTTC
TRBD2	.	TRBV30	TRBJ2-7	CAWTLLGLAGDEQYF	TGTGCCTGGACTCTCTTAGGACTAGCGGGAGACGAGCAGTACTTC
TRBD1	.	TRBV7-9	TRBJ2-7	CASSLEGGQGAIQYF	TGTGCCAGCAGCTTAGAGGGGGGACAGGGGGCGATCCAGTACTTC
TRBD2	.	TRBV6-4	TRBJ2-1	CASSLLAGEGEQFF	TGTGCCAGCAGTTTACTAGCGGGAGAAGGGGAGCAGTTCTTC
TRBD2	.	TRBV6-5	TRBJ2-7	CASSYAGRGYEQYF	TGTGCCAGCAGTTACGCGGGGAGGGGCTACGAGCAGTACTTC
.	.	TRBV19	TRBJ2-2	CASSIPTSQRPTGELFF	TGTGCCAGTAGTATTCCGACTAGTCAAAGACCTACCGGGGAGCTGTTTTTT
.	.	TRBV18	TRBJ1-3	CASSPSSLGGSGNTIYF	TGTGCCAGCTCACCTTCATCTCTCGGGGGCTCTGGAAACACCATATATTTT
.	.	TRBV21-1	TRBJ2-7	CASHSTHTSWSYEQYF	TGTGCCAGCCACTCGACACACACGAGTTGGTCCTACGAGCAGTACTTC
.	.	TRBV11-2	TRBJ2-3	CASSLQRTGGTDTQYF	TGTGCCAGCAGCTTGCAGCGGACGGGGGGCACAGATACGCAGTATTTT
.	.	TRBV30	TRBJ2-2	CAWSKTGELFF	TGTGCCTGGAGTAAAACAGGGGAGCTGTTTTTT
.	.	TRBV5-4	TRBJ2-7	CASNLQGGFNEQYF	TGTGCCAGCAATCTCCAGGGTGGATTCAACGAGCAGTACTTC
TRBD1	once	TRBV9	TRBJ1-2	CASSRTGGYGYTF	TGTGCCAGCAGCCGGACAGGGGGCTATGGCTACACCTTC
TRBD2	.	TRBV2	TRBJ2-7	CASKREGVIYEQYF	TGTGCCAGCAAGAGGGAGGGCGTCATCTACGAGCAGTACTTC
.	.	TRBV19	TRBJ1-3	CASSIVGVPGNTIYF	TGTGCCAGTAGTATCGTCGGGGTCCCTGGAAACACCATATATTTT
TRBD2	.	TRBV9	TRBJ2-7	CASSSSGQSYEQYF	TGTGCCAGCAGCTCTAGCGGGCAGTCCTACGAGCAGTACTTC
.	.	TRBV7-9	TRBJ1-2	CASSSNQGRRYGYTF	TGTGCCAGCAGCTCCAATCAGGGTCGTAGATATGGCTACACCTTC
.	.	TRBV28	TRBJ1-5	CASSPFNQPQHF	TGTGCCAGCAGCCCTTTTAATCAGCCCCAGCATTTT
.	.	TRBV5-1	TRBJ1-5	CASSFEGDQPQHF	TGCGCCAGCAGCTTTGAAGGAGACCAGCCCCAGCATTTT
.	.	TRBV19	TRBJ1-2	CASSIRDRFYAAENYGYTF	TGTGCCAGTAGTATCCGAGACAGGTTCTACGCCGCGGAGAACTATGGCTACACCTTC
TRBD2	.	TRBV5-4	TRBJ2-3	CASSLPLAGAADTQYF	TGTGCCAGCAGCTTGCCACTAGCGGGAGCAGCGGATACGCAGTATTTT
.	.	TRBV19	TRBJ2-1	CASSILGHSYNEQFF	TGTGCCAGTAGTATCTTGGGACACTCCTACAATGAGCAGTTCTTC
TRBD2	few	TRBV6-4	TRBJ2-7	CASSDGTSGSEQYF	TGTGCCAGCAGTGACGGGACTAGCGGGAGCGAGCAGTACTTC
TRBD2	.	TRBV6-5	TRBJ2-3	CASSYTSGFTDTQYF	TGTGCCAGCAGTTACACTAGCGGGTTTACAGATACGCAGTATTTT
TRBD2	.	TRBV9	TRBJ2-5	CASSVSPMGGPGETQYF	TGTGCCAGCAGCGTATCCCCCATGGGAGGGCCAGGAGAGACCCAGTACTTC
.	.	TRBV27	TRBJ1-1	CASGKRGGPSTEAFF	TGTGCCAGCGGTAAGCGGGGGGGCCCTTCAACTGAAGCTTTCTTT
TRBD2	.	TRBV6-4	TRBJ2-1	CASSDLAESSYNEQFF	TGTGCCAGCAGTGACCTAGCGGAAAGCTCCTACAATGAGCAGTTCTTC
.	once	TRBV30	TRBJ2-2	CAWIRTMNTGELFF	TGTGCCTGGATTAGGACTATGAACACCGGGGAGCTGTTTTTT
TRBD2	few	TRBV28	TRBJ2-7	CASNIPGLADYEQYF	TGTGCCAGCAACATACCCGGACTAGCGGACTACGAGCAGTACTTC
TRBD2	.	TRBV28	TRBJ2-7	CASSLVASGHYEQYF	TGTGCCAGCAGTTTAGTGGCTAGCGGGCATTACGAGCAGTACTTC
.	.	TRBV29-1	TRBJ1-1	CSVAGRMNTEAFF	TGCAGCGTAGCGGGACGTATGAACACTGAAGCTTTCTTT
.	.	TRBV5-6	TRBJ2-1	CASSLRDNEQFF	TGTGCCAGCAGCTTGCGGGACAATGAGCAGTTCTTC
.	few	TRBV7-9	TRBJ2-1	CASSFGVEEQFF	TGTGCCAGCAGCTTCGGGGTTGAGGAGCAGTTCTTC
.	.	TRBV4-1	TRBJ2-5	CASSPATDTGGVETQYF	TGCGCCAGCAGCCCCGCGACCGACACGGGGGGCGTAGAGACCCAGTACTTC
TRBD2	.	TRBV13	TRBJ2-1	CASSLPGLAYNEQFF	TGTGCCAGCAGCTTACCGGGACTAGCGTACAATGAGCAGTTCTTC
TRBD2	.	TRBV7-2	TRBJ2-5	CASSLGSGRPETQYF	TGTGCCAGCAGCTTAGGAAGCGGGAGACCCGAGACCCAGTACTTC
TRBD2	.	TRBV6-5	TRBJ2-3	CASSYRAGAKDTQYF	TGTGCCAGCAGTTACCGAGCGGGAGCTAAAGATACGCAGTATTTT
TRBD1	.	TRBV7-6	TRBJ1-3	CASSLAGQPYSGNTIYF	TGTGCCAGCAGCTTAGCGGGACAGCCTTACTCTGGAAACACCATATATTTT
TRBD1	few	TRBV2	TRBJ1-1	CASRVMTGRAFF	TGTGCCAGCAGGGTCATGACAGGGAGGGCTTTCTTT